These 10 T cell receptor beta chains share one sample of origin, sequenced in a study of T cell responses to AZD1222 COVID-19 vaccine. The repertoire was sequenced with immunoSEQ multiplex PCR; TCRdb's copy has only in-frame clones and lacks some. Recorded for this sample: about 140,000 clones. Sequencing was done on a sample of peripheral blood. The receptors were gathered from an adult in good health.

The J gene is TRBJ1-5, the V gene TRBV19; tentatively, D is TRBD1 (5 bases). The V gene's germline CDR1 is LNHDA and CDR2 SQIVND (reference sequence). The CDR3 length is 16 residues. Trimming shortened V by 3 bases and J by 1 base, and 13 bases separated the two germline ends. This CDR3 is CASSMGGYGSNQPQHF. The CDR3 region has the DNA TGTGCCAGTAGTATGGGGGGATATGGGAGCAATCAGCCCCAGCATTTT.

This chain uses TRBV27 with TRBJ1-5; no clear D. V was cut by 4 bases and J by 1 base, with 8 bases left in between. The germline V gene has CDR1 MNHEY and CDR2 SMNVEV (reference sequence). The CDR3 covers 14 residues. CDR3 nucleotides: TGTGCCAGCAGTTCAAGGGCGAGCAATCAGCCCCAGCATTTT. It translates to CASSSRASNQPQHF.

The rearrangement links TRBV25-1 to TRBJ1-1; weak D call: TRBD1 (5 bases). Trimming cost V 8 bases and J 1 base, with 23 bases left between them. The germline V gene encodes CDR1 MGHDK and CDR2 SYGVNS. The CDR3 loop spans 17 amino acids. This CDR3 is CASLGPGRTKTNTEAFF. In nucleotides, the CDR3 is TGTGCCAGCCTTGGGCCGGGACGGACGAAAACGAACACTGAAGCTTTCTTT.

The V call is TRBV11-2, the J call TRBJ2-7; the D gene is possibly TRBD2 (5 bases). CDR3 length: 15 residues. Germline-derived CDR1 and CDR2 are SGHAT and FQNNGV. With 4 bases removed from V and 5 bases from J, the gap between germline ends came to 18 bases. The CDR3 is CASSSQAGPPHEQYF. In DNA, the CDR3 is TGTGCCAGCAGCTCCCAGGCGGGCCCTCCCCACGAGCAGTACTTC.

This CDR3 is CASSRGSGGVTGELFF. The CDR3 nucleotides read TGTGCCAGCAGCCGAGGTAGCGGGGGGGTCACCGGGGAGCTGTTTTTT. The J gene is TRBJ2-2, the V gene TRBV7-8, with TRBD2 identical over 11 bases. Germline-derived CDR1 and CDR2 are SGHVS and FQNEAQ. V was clipped by 5 bases and J by 4 bases; unmatched bases: 6. The CDR3 sequence is 16 residues long.

The chain employs TRBV6-5 and TRBJ1-1; 9 nucleotides match TRBD1. The CDR3 contains 15 residues. Germline V lookup: CDR1 MNHEY, CDR2 SVGAGI. Losses at the gene ends were 8 bases for V and 1 base for J; bases not matched to a gene: 8. The CDR3 spells CASRLNRGPNTEAFF. The CDR3 DNA follows: TGTGCCAGCCGTCTAAACAGGGGGCCGAACACTGAAGCTTTCTTT.

V usage is TRBV5-4 and J usage is TRBJ2-3, with 8 positions matching TRBD1. Trimming cost V 3 bases and J 1 base; bases outside gene matches: 4. Germline V gene sequence: CDR1 SGHNT, CDR2 YYREEE (reference sequence). The CDR3 runs 15 residues. CDR3 bases: TGTGCCAGCAGCTACGCGGGACAGGGCACAGATACGCAGTATTTT. It specifies CASSYAGQGTDTQYF.

The rearrangement uses TRBV5-1 and TRBJ2-3; possible D gene TRBD2, 6 bases. Trimming removed 0 bases from V and 2 bases from J, with 10 bases in between. The germline gives CDR1 SGHRS, CDR2 YFSETQ. The CDR3 contains 15 residues. CDR3 in DNA: TGCGCCAGCAGCTTGGGGCGGGGTTCCACAGATACGCAGTATTTT. Encoded protein: CASSLGRGSTDTQYF.

The chain links TRBV11-3 to TRBJ1-1; D call uncertain. The V gene's germline CDR1 is SGHNT and CDR2 YENEEA. The CDR3 loop spans 15 amino acids. V lost 2 bases, J lost 4 bases, and 14 bases lay in between. The CDR3 spells CASSLLPGGSTEAFF. The CDR3 DNA reads as TGTGCCAGCAGCTTACTGCCGGGCGGGAGCACTGAAGCTTTCTTT.

The V gene is TRBV11-3, the J gene TRBJ2-7; D tentatively fits TRBD1 or TRBD2 (5 bases each). Germline CDR1 reads SGHNT; CDR2 reads YENEEA. The V end lost 4 bases, the J end lost 0 bases, and 19 bases lay between the germline ends. The CDR3 runs 17 residues. DNA of the CDR3: TGTGCCAGCAGCTCCCCAGGGCGAGGGGCGTTCTCCTACGAGCAGTACTTC. Translation: CASSSPGRGAFSYEQYF.